This is a list of T cell receptor beta chains from one sample in a study of immune reconstitution after stem cell transplant in scleroderma. TCRdb reprocessed the RT-PCR reads via MiXCR and lists one record per CDR3 protein. Among around 5,600 distinct CDR3 sequences listed, roughly 8% were seen once. The sample was taken before or after autologous hematopoietic stem cell transplantation (not recorded which). The receptors shown here come from a male donor with systemic sclerosis. CDR3s include the opening cysteine and the closing phenylalanine or tryptophan. Fields, in order: D gene, J gene, CDR3 length, clone size, V gene, CDR3 protein, CDR3 DNA. A D gene is named only where the DNA matches it firmly. The listing skips clone size in some rows; elsewhere it reads once, few, many or a size class.

D: -
J: TRBJ1-1
length: 12
size: few
V: TRBV7-9
CDR3: CASRPSRGEAFF
DNA: TGTGCCAGCAGACCTTCCAGGGGTGAAGCTTTCTTT

D: -
J: TRBJ2-1
length: 13
size: medium-sized
V: TRBV21-1
CDR3: CAAGGAPYNEQFF
DNA: TGTGCCGCCGGGGGGGCCCCCTACAATGAGCAGTTCTTC

D: TRBD1
J: TRBJ2-2
length: 16
size: few
V: TRBV24-1
CDR3: CATSDSGQANTGELFF
DNA: TGTGCCACCAGTGACTCGGGACAGGCGAACACCGGGGAGCTGTTTTTT

D: TRBD1
J: TRBJ1-3
length: 16
size: -
V: TRBV3-1
CDR3: CASSQGGQYSGNTIYF
DNA: TGTGCCAGCAGCCAAGGGGGACAGTACAGTGGAAACACCATATATTTT

D: TRBD2
J: TRBJ2-5
length: 16
size: -
V: TRBV20-1
CDR3: CSALSGSPLREETQYF
DNA: TGCAGTGCTCTTAGCGGGAGCCCACTACGAGAGGAGACCCAGTACTTC

D: -
J: TRBJ1-2
length: 13
size: medium-sized
V: TRBV15
CDR3: CATSRVGHYGYTF
DNA: TGTGCCACCAGCAGAGTGGGACACTATGGCTACACCTTC

D: -
J: TRBJ2-7
length: 17
size: few
V: TRBV28
CDR3: CASRLNSGHFFTYEQYF
DNA: TGTGCCAGCAGACTGAACTCGGGACACTTCTTCACCTACGAGCAGTACTTC

D: -
J: TRBJ1-5
length: 14
size: medium-sized
V: TRBV20-1
CDR3: CSARDRRGNQPQHF
DNA: TGCAGTGCTAGAGATAGGAGGGGTAATCAGCCCCAGCATTTT

D: TRBD1
J: TRBJ1-2
length: 17
size: medium-sized
V: TRBV20-1
CDR3: CSARGDIRGRTLYGYTF
DNA: TGCAGTGCTAGAGGGGACATCAGGGGGCGGACTCTCTATGGCTACACCTTC

D: TRBD1
J: TRBJ1-1
length: 16
size: medium-sized
V: TRBV29-1
CDR3: CSVDITGQGMNTEAFF
DNA: TGCAGCGTGGATATCACGGGACAGGGCATGAACACTGAAGCTTTCTTT

D: TRBD2
J: TRBJ2-5
length: 17
size: few
V: TRBV12-3/TRBV12-4
CDR3: CASSLAARASGPETQYF
DNA: TGTGCCAGCAGTTTAGCGGCGAGGGCTAGCGGCCCAGAGACCCAGTACTTC

D: -
J: TRBJ2-7
length: 13
size: -
V: TRBV5-1
CDR3: CASSAYSDYEQYF
DNA: TGCGCCAGCAGCGCCTACTCGGACTACGAGCAGTACTTC

D: -
J: TRBJ1-4
length: 13
size: few
V: TRBV14
CDR3: CASSHLYREKLFF
DNA: TGTGCCAGCAGCCATCTTTATCGTGAAAAACTGTTTTTT

D: TRBD2
J: TRBJ2-7
length: 13
size: few
V: TRBV19
CDR3: CASSPNFREGQYF
DNA: TGTGCCAGTAGTCCAAATTTCCGGGAGGGGCAGTACTTC

D: -
J: TRBJ1-1
length: 14
size: -
V: TRBV12-3/TRBV12-4
CDR3: CASNHPSPNTEAFF
DNA: TGTGCCAGCAATCACCCGAGCCCGAACACTGAAGCTTTCTTT

D: -
J: TRBJ2-3
length: 14
size: medium-sized
V: TRBV6-5
CDR3: CASSYSRGTDTQYF
DNA: TGTGCCAGCAGTTACTCACGGGGTACAGATACGCAGTATTTT

D: TRBD2
J: TRBJ2-3
length: 17
size: few
V: TRBV7-7
CDR3: CASRRASGRQCTDTQYF
DNA: TGTGCCAGCAGGAGGGCTAGCGGGAGGCAATGCACAGATACGCAGTATTTT

D: -
J: TRBJ1-2
length: 15
size: medium-sized
V: TRBV19
CDR3: CASSIGLSTNYGYTF
DNA: TGTGCCAGTAGTATCGGACTCTCTACTAACTATGGCTACACCTTC